A single sample is the source of the 20 T cell receptor beta chains below, sequenced in a study of T cell changes during pregnancy in multiple sclerosis. Libraries were prepared by immunoSEQ multiplex PCR; TCRdb keeps only in-frame clonotypes and omits some of them. The sample lists roughly 93,000 clones; approximately 92% were seen once. Sequenced here: peripheral blood, sampled after pregnancy. These receptors originate from a female donor with multiple sclerosis, enrolled in a pregnancy study.

The genes are TRBV6-1 and TRBJ1-3; 9 bases map to TRBD1. Germline lookup yields CDR1 MNHNS and CDR2 SASEGT. This CDR3 comprises 15 residues. V dropped 5 bases and J dropped 2; count of bases not matched to a gene: 4. As DNA, the CDR3 is TGTGCCAGCAGTCCCGGGACAGGGACTGGAAACACCATATATTTT. It translates to CASSPGTGTGNTIYF.

This chain joins TRBV7-8 and TRBJ2-1; D is possibly TRBD2 (5 bases). CDR3 length: 11 residues. Germline V gene lookup returns CDR1 SGHVS and CDR2 FQNEAQ. Trimming shortened V by 0 bases and J by 14 bases, and 8 bases separated the two germline ends. The CDR3 protein is CASSLAGVKFF. The CDR3 DNA reads TGTGCCAGCAGCTTAGCGGGAGTAAAGTTCTTC.

The rearrangement joins TRBV7-9 to TRBJ1-4; D is undetermined. This CDR3 is 14 amino acids long. Germline V gives CDR1 SEHNR, CDR2 FQNEAQ (reference sequence). The V end was cut by 8 bases, the J end by 8 bases, with 18 bases between. The CDR3 DNA reads as TGTGCCAGCGGACTCCCGGACCGCTCCGAAAAACTGTTTTTT. Translation gives CASGLPDRSEKLFF.

This chain joins TRBV12-5 and TRBJ1-2; no firm D call. V was pared by 2 bases and J by 7 bases, with 8 bases between. The CDR3 consists of 12 residues. Germline values: CDR1 LGHNT, CDR2 FRNRAP. CDR3 region: CASGLISRGYTF. The CDR3, as DNA: TGTGCTAGTGGTTTGATAAGCCGTGGCTACACCTTC.

This sequence joins TRBV5-1 and TRBJ2-1, with TRBD2 matching 11 bases. The CDR3 is 21 amino acids. With 1 base clipped from V and 4 bases from J, the junction kept 19 bases outside the gene matches. The germline V gene encodes CDR1 SGHRS and CDR2 YFSETQ. DNA of the CDR3: TGCGCCAGCAGCTTGTCCCCCCCCCTAGCGGGAGGACCGCCCGTTTACAATGAGCAGTTCTTC. This encodes CASSLSPPLAGGPPVYNEQFF.

The chain has TRBV25-1 and TRBJ1-6, with D possibly being TRBD1 (6 bases). CDR3 size: 14 residues. V shed 6 bases and J shed 7 bases, with 13 bases lying between them. Germline V gives CDR1 MGHDK, CDR2 SYGVNS. CDR3 in amino acids: CASSLAGANSPLHF. In DNA form, the CDR3 reads TGTGCCAGCAGCCTGGCGGGGGCAAATTCACCCCTCCACTTT.

The V and J genes are TRBV9 and TRBJ1-1; the match to TRBD1 covers 11 bases. The V and J ends lost 4 bases and 1 base, in that order; junction bases with no gene match: 6. CDR1 and CDR2 from the germline V gene are SGDLS and YYNGEE. The CDR3 length is 16 residues. The CDR3 coding sequence is TGTGCCAGCAGCTCATCCGGACAGGGGGCGAACACTGAAGCTTTCTTT. This sequence encodes CASSSSGQGANTEAFF.

The genes are TRBV4-2 and TRBJ2-7; tentatively, D is TRBD2 (6 bases). The CDR3 consists of 16 residues. Trimming removed 4 bases at V and 3 bases at J, with 19 bases between. Per the germline V gene, CDR1 is LGHNA and CDR2 is YNFKEQ. CDR3 amino acids: CASSPGNWGRIYEQYF. The CDR3 nucleotides read TGTGCCAGCAGCCCGGGAAACTGGGGGAGGATCTACGAGCAGTACTTC.

The chain couples TRBV11-2 to TRBJ2-2, with D possibly matching TRBD2 (5 bases). V was clipped by 8 bases and J by 6 bases, with 10 bases between them. The CDR3 is 12 residues long. Germline V gene data show CDR1 as SGHAT and CDR2 as FQNNGV. The chain's CDR3 is CASRGLSGELFF. CDR3 nucleotide sequence: TGTGCCAGCCGCGGGCTCTCCGGGGAGCTGTTTTTT.

The chain joins TRBV29-1 to TRBJ1-1; TRBD1 might be the D (6 bases). Germline V gives CDR1 SQVTM, CDR2 ANQGSEA. This CDR3 comprises 12 residues. V was trimmed by 7 bases and J by 1 base, leaving 10 bases between them. CDR3 protein: CSAGQSNTEAFF. The CDR3 region has the DNA TGCAGCGCCGGACAGTCGAACACTGAAGCTTTCTTT. The whole variable domain, filled in from reference TRBV29-1 and TRBJ1-1, reads SAVISQKPSRDICQRGTSLTIQCQVDSQVTMMFWYRQQPGQSLTLIATANQGSEATYESGFVIDKFPISRPNLTFSTLTVSNMSPEDSSIYLCSAGQSNTEAFFGQGTRLTVV.

The chain recombines TRBV7-6 with TRBJ1-2; perhaps TRBD1 as D (5 bases). CDR3 size: 15 residues. Trimming cost V 2 bases and J 5 bases, with 15 bases left between them. Looked up from germline, CDR1 is SGHVS and CDR2 is FNYEAQ. The CDR3 DNA reads TGTGCCAGCAGCTTAAAAGCAGGGAATTATTATGGCTACACCTTC. Translating it yields CASSLKAGNYYGYTF.

The CDR3 loop is CAGGGTPYEQYF. CDR3 DNA: TGTGCCGGAGGAGGGACTCCCTACGAGCAGTACTTC. This chain connects TRBV7-9 to TRBJ2-7; D is perhaps TRBD2 (6 bases). The germline V gene has CDR1 SEHNR and CDR2 FQNEAQ (reference sequence). The CDR3 runs 12 residues. Trimming took 11 bases from V and 2 from J, leaving 13 bases between them. Supplemented by reference TRBV7-9 and TRBJ2-7, the full variable domain reads DTGVSQNPRHKITKRGQNVTFRCDPISEHNRLYWYRQTLGQGPEFLTYFQNEAQLEKSRLLSDRFSAERPKGSFSTLEIQRTEQGDSAMYLCAGGGTPYEQYFGPGTRLTVT.

The chain is built from TRBV19 and TRBJ2-2; TRBD2 is a possible D gene (5 bases). V shed 3 bases and J shed 4 bases, with 9 bases lying between them. The CDR3 spans 14 residues. The germline V gene encodes CDR1 LNHDA and CDR2 SQIVND (reference sequence). CDR3 in amino acids: CASSIRGGTGELFF. DNA of the CDR3: TGTGCCAGTAGTATTCGGGGTGGCACCGGGGAGCTGTTTTTT. Full variable domain (missing parts from reference TRBV19 and TRBJ2-2): DGGITQSPKYLFRKEGQNVTLSCEQNLNHDAMYWYRQDPGQGLRLIYYSQIVNDFQKGDIAEGYSVSREKKESFPLTVTSAQKNPTAFYLCASSIRGGTGELFFGEGSRLTVL.

The chain has TRBV4-3 and TRBJ2-2, with a weak D call TRBD2 (5 bases). CDR3 length: 15 amino acids. CDR1 LGHNA and CDR2 YSLEER come from the germline V gene. V lost 1 base to trimming and J lost 3 bases, with 9 bases between them. CDR3 amino acids: CASSQASGYTGELFF. CDR3 DNA: TGCGCCAGCAGCCAAGCAAGCGGCTACACCGGGGAGCTGTTTTTT.

The genes are TRBV30 and TRBJ1-1, with D hard to call. V lost 0 bases and J lost 2, with 4 bases in between. This CDR3 region has 12 residues. The germline V gene has CDR1 GTSNPN and CDR2 SVGIG (reference sequence). The chain's CDR3 is CAWSVINTEAFF. The CDR3 DNA is TGTGCCTGGAGTGTAATAAACACTGAAGCTTTCTTT.

V and J are TRBV7-9 and TRBJ2-7; D might be TRBD1 (7 bases). The CDR3 is made up of 16 amino acids. V lost 5 bases to trimming and J lost 3 bases, with 20 bases between them. Germline V gene data show CDR1 as SEHNR and CDR2 as FQNEAQ (reference sequence). CDR3 DNA sequence: TGTGCCAGCAGCCGTTGGAGGGGGACAGCACTCTACGAGCAGTACTTC. As protein: CASSRWRGTALYEQYF.

This clone was seen once. The chain couples TRBV6-5 to TRBJ1-1; D unclear. Between the trimmed V and J ends, which lost 0 bases and 11 bases, there was a span of 22 bases. The CDR3 is 16 residues long. Germline CDR1 is MNHEY and CDR2 is SVGAGI. DNA for the CDR3: TGTGCCAGCAGTTACTCGATGTTTGGGGTGGGAGTCGGCGCTTTCTTT. It codes for CASSYSMFGVGVGAFF.

V is TRBV7-8 and J is TRBJ2-1; D might be TRBD2 (7 bases). This CDR3 is 15 amino acids long. The V end was cut by 1 base, the J end by 9 bases, with 16 bases between. The V gene's germline CDR1 is SGHVS and CDR2 FQNEAQ. CDR3: CASSLGGGGVSEQFF. CDR3 DNA: TGTGCCAGCAGCTTAGGAGGGGGGGGCGTCTCTGAGCAGTTCTTC. The full variable domain, its missing parts supplied by reference TRBV7-8 and TRBJ2-1, is GAGVSQSPRYKVAKRGQDVALRCDPISGHVSLFWYQQALGQGPEFLTYFQNEAQLDKSGLPSDRFFAERPEGSVSTLKIQRTQQEDSAVYLCASSLGGGGVSEQFFGPGTRLTVL.

The chain combines TRBV4-1 with TRBJ2-7, with D tentatively TRBD2 (5 bases). Germline V gene sequence: CDR1 MGHRA, CDR2 YSYEKL. CDR3 length equals 16 residues. Trimming removed 0 bases from V and 0 bases from J, with 12 bases in between. The CDR3 nucleotides are TGCGCCAGCAGCCAAGAGGATCGAGGGAGCTCCTACGAGCAGTACTTC. This codes for CASSQEDRGSSYEQYF.

The gene calls are TRBV5-6 and TRBJ1-5; a possible D gene is TRBD1 (5 bases). Germline V gene lookup returns CDR1 SGHDT and CDR2 YYEEEE. V lost 4 bases and J 0 bases, leaving 17 bases between the germline ends. This CDR3 region has 17 residues. The CDR3 DNA reads as TGTGCCAGCAGCCATTGGGGGGATGGGGGTAGCAATCAGCCCCAGCATTTT. This encodes CASSHWGDGGSNQPQHF.